Here is one T cell receptor beta chain with its context. What it binds is not known. Investigators extracted total RNA from whole blood and did not sort T cells. The data were taken from a study of monozygotic twins with inflammatory bowel disease. Regarding the study as a whole: Healthy co-twins, by inverse Simpson, had higher TCRbeta diversity than their siblings with IBD. People with IBD had fewer clonotypes in common with others than healthy twins did, especially with disease activity.

TCRdb re-called the 5' RACE reads; one entry per CDR3 protein, DNA not given. In all, the sample yields 200,000 to 250,000 distinct CDR3 sequences. The CDR3 extends over 14 amino acids. The germline V gene has CDR1 LGHNA and CDR2 YSLEER. This clonotype was sampled from a human donor with ulcerative colitis or Crohn's disease, or a healthy co-twin of an affected twin (not recorded which). V and J are TRBV4-3 and TRBJ2-7; TCRdb indicates TRBD1, and absent DNA this call remains unverified. The source material was blood. The CDR3 spells CASSPSRGTHEQYF.